This T cell receptor beta chain was identified in a study of T cell changes during pregnancy in multiple sclerosis. Using immunoSEQ multiplex PCR, the repertoire was profiled, and TCRdb retains in-frame clones only, with some absent. This table holds about 69,000 clones, roughly 93% found once. Per the germline V gene, CDR1 is SGHRS and CDR2 is YFSETQ. This CDR3 spans 14 amino acids. V was shortened by 3 bases and J by 2 bases, with 9 bases between the two germline ends. V gene TRBV5-1 combines with J gene TRBJ1-5; D is perhaps TRBD1 (6 bases). The clonotype was recovered from a female donor with multiple sclerosis, enrolled in a pregnancy study. The sample consisted of peripheral blood, taken in the third trimester of pregnancy. The CDR3 loop is CASSWSGGNQPQHF. In DNA, the CDR3 is TGCGCCAGCAGCTGGTCAGGGGGCAATCAGCCCCAGCATTTT.